The rows below give T cell receptor beta chains drawn from one sample of a study of CD8+ T cells in alopecia areata. Assay used: immunoSEQ multiplex PCR; TCRdb lists only in-frame clones, some missing. The data show about 140,000 clones, around 49% seen once. The specimen comprised CD4+ T cells sorted from blood, sampled at week 0. These receptors were taken from a human donor with alopecia areata. CDR3s include the opening cysteine and the closing phenylalanine or tryptophan. The order of the fields is clone size, J gene, V gene, D gene, CDR3 DNA, CDR3 protein. D genes are given only for firm matches. The size entry is marked missing in some rows and otherwise reads once, few, many or a size class.

>NA|TRBJ2-7|TRBV7-2|NA
TGTGCCAGCAGCTTAGTGGACAGTTACGAGCAGTACTTC
CASSLVDSYEQYF
>few|TRBJ2-7|TRBV30|TRBD2
TGTGCCTGGACTCGGACTAGCGGGAGCTACGAGCAGTACTTC
CAWTRTSGSYEQYF
>few|TRBJ2-3|TRBV29-1|NA
TGCAGCGTTCATGGCCAAACAGATACGCAGTATTTT
CSVHGQTDTQYF
>few|TRBJ1-2|TRBV7-3|NA
TGTGCCAGCAGCTATAACCCAGGGTTGGGCTACACCTTC
CASSYNPGLGYTF
>once|TRBJ2-2|TRBV7-9|NA
TGTGCCAGCAGCTTACTGGATGAGGGAATCCGGGAGCTGTTTTTT
CASSLLDEGIRELFF
>NA|TRBJ2-7|TRBV27|NA
TGTGCCAGCAGAGGGACTGGCTCCTACGAGCAGTACTTC
CASRGTGSYEQYF
>NA|TRBJ2-2|TRBV23-1|TRBD1
TGCGCCAGCAGTCAATCGGGGACAGGGGGCACCGGGGAGCTGTTTTTT
CASSQSGTGGTGELFF
>NA|TRBJ1-2|TRBV2|TRBD1
TGTGCCAGCACCTTCAGGGGGACAGGATATGGCTACACCTTC
CASTFRGTGYGYTF
>NA|TRBJ2-5|TRBV6-5|NA
TGTGCCAGCAGCCTAGGGACTTTTGGCGGGGAGACCCAGTACTTC
CASSLGTFGGETQYF
>few|TRBJ2-1|TRBV29-1|TRBD1
TGCAGCGCGGATAGGGGACAGGGTTCCAATGAGCAGTTCTTC
CSADRGQGSNEQFF
>NA|TRBJ2-7|TRBV25-1|NA
TGTGCCAGCGGGCCTAGGGGGTCCTACGAGCAGTACTTC
CASGPRGSYEQYF
>few|TRBJ1-2|TRBV29-1|NA
TGCAGCGTGGGCGACGGCAGAATGGGCTACACCTTC
CSVGDGRMGYTF
>few|TRBJ2-7|TRBV5-1|NA
TGCGCCAGCAGCTTGGTACGATCGGACTACGAGCAGTACTTC
CASSLVRSDYEQYF
>NA|TRBJ2-1|TRBV7-9|TRBD2
TGTGCCAGCAGCGGAGGGACTAGCGGGTTGTGGACCTACAATGAGCAGTTCTTC
CASSGGTSGLWTYNEQFF
>once|TRBJ2-5|TRBV2|TRBD2
TGTGCCAGCAGTACCGGGACTAGCGGTTGGGAGACCCAGTACTTC
CASSTGTSGWETQYF
>NA|TRBJ2-7|TRBV27|NA
TGTGCCAGCAGTTTATTGGGCTCGGGGGAGCAGTACTTC
CASSLLGSGEQYF
>NA|TRBJ2-1|TRBV7-2|TRBD2
TGTGCCAGCAGAGACTCTAGCGGCCACAATGAGCAGTTCTTC
CASRDSSGHNEQFF
>few|TRBJ2-5|TRBV7-9|TRBD2
TGTGCCAGCACGCCCGGGACTAGCGGGAGGGCCTCTGGAGAGACCCAGTACTTC
CASTPGTSGRASGETQYF
>few|TRBJ2-7|TRBV5-1|NA
TGCGCCAGCAGCCAGGACCTTTACGAGCAGTACTTC
CASSQDLYEQYF
>NA|TRBJ1-1|TRBV5-1|NA
TGCGCCAGCAACCCGGGACTGATGAACACTGAAGCTTTCTTT
CASNPGLMNTEAFF
>NA|TRBJ2-7|TRBV2|TRBD2
TGTGCCAGCAGTGCCTACCTAGCGGCTAGCTCCTACGAGCAGTACTTC
CASSAYLAASSYEQYF
>NA|TRBJ2-1|TRBV29-1|NA
TGCAGCGTTGAAGGTGACAGGCACAATGAGCAGTTCTTC
CSVEGDRHNEQFF
>NA|TRBJ2-1|TRBV7-9|TRBD1
TGTGCCAGCAGCCAACTCCTGACAGGGAGTATCAATGAGCAGTTCTTC
CASSQLLTGSINEQFF
>NA|TRBJ1-2|TRBV6-6|TRBD1
TGTGCCAGCAGACGCACAGGGGTTGAGAATGGCTACACCTTC
CASRRTGVENGYTF
>NA|TRBJ2-5|TRBV30|TRBD2
TGTGCCTGGAGTGAAGGACTAGCGGGAGAGACCCAGTACTTC
CAWSEGLAGETQYF
>few|TRBJ2-1|TRBV29-1|NA
TGCAGCGTTGAACCTACCCCCTACAATGAGCAGTTCTTC
CSVEPTPYNEQFF
>NA|TRBJ2-7|TRBV7-2|TRBD2
TGTGCCAGCAGCTTTGGGACTAGCGGCTACGAGCAGTACTTC
CASSFGTSGYEQYF
>NA|TRBJ1-2|TRBV30|NA
TGTGCCTGGAGTGTGATCAACTATGGCTACACCTTC
CAWSVINYGYTF
>few|TRBJ2-2|TRBV5-1|TRBD2
TGCGCCAGCGGGGAGGCTAGCGGCACCGGGGAGCTGTTTTTT
CASGEASGTGELFF
>few|TRBJ2-6|TRBV2|TRBD1
TGTGCCAGCAGAAGGGGACAGGCGAGCTCTGGGGCCAACGTCCTGACTTTC
CASRRGQASSGANVLTF
>few|TRBJ2-1|TRBV29-1|NA
TGCAGCGTCGACAGTTACAATGAGCAGTTCTTC
CSVDSYNEQFF
>few|TRBJ2-1|TRBV7-2|NA
TGTGCCAGCAGCTTAGCGGGAGTCTCCTACAATGAGCAGTTCTTC
CASSLAGVSYNEQFF
>NA|TRBJ1-5|TRBV4-3|NA
TGCGCCAGCAGCCAAGGACTTGGGAATCAGCCCCAGCATTTT
CASSQGLGNQPQHF
>NA|TRBJ2-5|TRBV5-1|NA
TGCGCCAGCAGTCGGTCGGGGGCGCGAGAAGAGACCCAGTACTTC
CASSRSGAREETQYF
>NA|TRBJ2-1|TRBV4-1|TRBD2
TGCGCCAGCAGCCAAGTTTCTCCGGGCGGGGGGTACAATGAGCAGTTCTTC
CASSQVSPGGGYNEQFF
>NA|TRBJ1-2|TRBV7-9|NA
TGTGCCAGCAGCTTAGGCACAGCGAACTATGGCTACACCTTC
CASSLGTANYGYTF